Each of the 18 T cell receptor beta chains below was sequenced from the same sample in a study of blood T cells in healthy people across ages. Alongside a J-beta primer mix, a sample-barcoded 5' primer served in a second PCR lasting 7 to 11 cycles. MiXCR was run by TCRdb on the 5' RACE reads, yielding one entry per CDR3 protein. There are around 1,600,000 distinct CDR3 sequences in the sample; roughly two fifths occur only once, and approximately 4.1% lies in the top ten. Sequenced: blood. The receptors come from a woman under 30 in good health.

V and J are TRBV10-3 and TRBJ1-5; TRBD1 agrees at 8 bases. Trimming cost V 0 bases and J 4 bases; bases outside gene matches: 2. Germline CDR1 reads ENHRY; CDR2 reads SYGVKD. CDR3 size: 15 residues. The chain's CDR3 is CAISESNRGNQPQHF. CDR3 DNA sequence: TGTGCCATCAGTGAGTCAAACAGGGGGAATCAGCCCCAGCATTTT.

The V and J genes are TRBV12-5 and TRBJ1-1; D possibly corresponds to TRBD1 (6 bases). The length of the CDR3 is 17 residues. Per the germline V gene, CDR1 is LGHNT and CDR2 is FRNRAP. Trimming took 0 bases from V and 8 from J, leaving 22 bases between them. The CDR3 loop reads CASGLVLIGVQGTEAFF. DNA for the CDR3: TGTGCTAGTGGTTTGGTACTAATTGGGGTACAGGGAACCGAAGCTTTCTTT.

This chain uses TRBV12-3 or TRBV12-4 with TRBJ1-1; 7 nucleotides align to TRBD1. The CDR3 is 17 amino acids. The J segment lost 4 bases and the V segment lost 4 bases, leaving 15 bases of the junction unmatched. The CDR3 protein is CASSSRDGTTGSTEAFF. The CDR3 bases are TGTGCCAGCAGTTCCCGGGACGGAACGACAGGGAGCACTGAAGCTTTCTTT.

The CDR3 protein is CASSVSYGRNEQFF. Written as DNA, the CDR3 is TGTGCCAGCAGCGTATCCTACGGCAGGAATGAGCAGTTCTTC. The chain couples TRBV7-9 to TRBJ2-1; D is uncertain. Germline assignment: CDR1 SEHNR and CDR2 FQNEAQ (reference sequence). The CDR3 is 14 residues long. V lost 5 bases and J lost 7, with 15 bases in between.

The V and J genes are TRBV10-3 and TRBJ1-2; a possible D gene is TRBD1 (6 bases). The CDR3 sequence is 13 residues long. The V end lost 8 bases, the J end lost 3 bases, and 13 bases lay between the germline ends. The germline V gene encodes CDR1 ENHRY and CDR2 SYGVKD. CDR3 DNA sequence: TGTGCCATCGGGGCGACAGGAGACTATGGCTACACCTTC. It codes for CAIGATGDYGYTF.

This clonotype was recorded many times. The chain links TRBV16 to TRBJ2-7; tentative D call: TRBD1 (6 bases). Trimming pared 1 base from V and 2 bases from J, leaving 9 bases between. The germline V gene has CDR1 KGHSY and CDR2 FQNENV. The CDR3 spans 14 residues. The CDR3 is CASSQFGDTYEQYF. The CDR3, as DNA: TGTGCCAGCAGCCAATTTGGGGACACCTACGAGCAGTACTTC.

In its sample, this clonotype was seen a few times. The rearrangement links TRBV20-1 to TRBJ2-1; D is ambiguous. The V end lost 3 bases, the J end lost 0 bases, and 9 bases lay between the germline ends. The length of the CDR3 is 14 residues. CDR1 and CDR2 from the germline V gene are DFQATT and SNEGSKA (reference sequence). The CDR3 coding sequence is TGCAGTGCTAGTGGGTTAACCTCCTACAATGAGCAGTTCTTC. As protein: CSASGLTSYNEQFF.

This clonotype occurred a few times. The V and J genes are TRBV5-1 and TRBJ2-3; D is tentatively TRBD1 or TRBD2 (5 bases each). Germline values: CDR1 SGHRS, CDR2 YFSETQ. This CDR3 has 17 residues. Between the trimmed V and J ends, which lost 0 bases and 0 bases, there was a span of 14 bases. The DNA for the CDR3 is TGCGCCAGCAGCTTGGTCGGGGCAGGCCTAAGCACAGATACGCAGTATTTT. This codes for CASSLVGAGLSTDTQYF.

This chain links TRBV29-1 with TRBJ2-5; TRBD1 is a possible D gene (5 bases). Per germline, CDR1 SQVTM and CDR2 ANQGSEA. V lost 3 bases, J lost 7 bases, and 18 bases lay in between. The length of the CDR3 is 14 residues. The CDR3: CSVDIGAGWATQYF. The CDR3 region has the DNA TGCAGCGTTGACATAGGGGCAGGGTGGGCGACCCAGTACTTC.

The chain links TRBV18 to TRBJ2-1, with 7 nucleotides matching TRBD1. The DNA end is more similar to TRBJ2-7, so the J call may be wrong. The germline CDR1 and CDR2 sequences are KGHSH and LQKENI. This CDR3 is 13 amino acids long. The CDR3: CASSTQGNNEQYF. The CDR3 DNA reads TGTGCCAGCTCAACACAGGGGAACAATGAGCAGTACTTC.

This chain connects TRBV29-1 to TRBJ2-1, with 11 bases lining up with TRBD1. Trimming cost V 3 bases and J 6 bases; bases outside gene matches: 4. From germline, CDR1 is SQVTM and CDR2 ANQGSEA. There are 14 residues in the CDR3. The CDR3 nucleotides read TGCAGCGTTGATGAGGGACAGGGGGGCAATGAGCAGTTCTTC. This gives the protein CSVDEGQGGNEQFF.

This clonotype was detected only a few times. The gene calls are TRBV6-5 and TRBJ2-1; TRBD2 matches at 11 bases. CDR1 and CDR2 from the germline V gene are MNHEY and SVGAGI. The V gene end was trimmed by 6 bases and the J gene end by 7 bases; junction bases not matched to a gene: 8. This CDR3 is 15 amino acids long. The CDR3 DNA reads TGTGCCAGCAGCCCAACTAGCGGGAGTCTGAATGAGCAGTTCTTC. Its translation: CASSPTSGSLNEQFF.

This clonotype was picked up a small number of times. The chain joins TRBV4-3 to TRBJ2-3; 11 nucleotides align to TRBD2. V was pared by 2 bases and J by 4 bases, with 11 bases of the junction left unmatched. The length of the CDR3 is 18 residues. Germline V gives CDR1 LGHNA, CDR2 YSLEER. CDR3 nucleotide sequence: TGCGCCAGCAGCCAATGGACTCCAACTAGCGGGAGATCAGATACGCAGTATTTT. As protein: CASSQWTPTSGRSDTQYF.

This chain joins TRBV20-1 and TRBJ1-3; no definite D call. CDR1 and CDR2 (germline): DFQATT, SNEGSKA (reference sequence). V was shortened by 5 bases and J by 4 bases, with 15 bases between the two germline ends. The CDR3 has 14 amino acids. The CDR3 bases are TGCAGTGCTCGGCGCAAGGCCTCGGGAAACACCATATATTTT. Its protein product is CSARRKASGNTIYF.

The CDR3, as DNA: TGCAGTGCTAGTCGGGGGACTAGCCCCTACAATGAGCAGTTCTTC. This encodes CSASRGTSPYNEQFF. The V gene is TRBV20-1, the J gene TRBJ2-1; 9 bases are shared with TRBD2. CDR1 DFQATT and CDR2 SNEGSKA come from the germline V gene (reference sequence). Trimming removed 3 bases from V and 2 bases from J; junction bases left unmatched: 5. This CDR3 is built from 15 residues.

The J gene is TRBJ1-6, the V gene TRBV12-3 or TRBV12-4; 7 bases map to TRBD1. There are 12 residues in the CDR3. Germline trimming cut 6 bases from V and 11 bases from J; bases unmatched to any gene: 4. The CDR3 DNA is TGTGCCAGCAGCCCGACAGGGACACCCCTCCACTTT. It translates to CASSPTGTPLHF.

In this sample, this clonotype turned up once. One end of the junction is discordant with germline, which a read error may explain. The V and J genes are TRBV4-1 and TRBJ2-1; perhaps D is TRBD1 or TRBD2 (5 bases each). This CDR3 contains 16 residues. In germline, CDR1 is MGHRA, CDR2 YSYEKL. CDR3 sequence reads: CAGSHGPGPGTNEQFF. In DNA form, the CDR3 reads TGCGCCGGCAGCCACGGCCCGGGACCCGGGACCAATGAGCAGTTCTTC.

The chain has TRBV5-1 and TRBJ2-5; 10 nucleotides line up with TRBD1. The germline V gene has CDR1 SGHRS and CDR2 YFSETQ. The V segment lost 4 bases and the J segment 1 base; nucleotides outside the gene matches: 7. The CDR3 has 16 residues. The CDR3 DNA reads TGCGCCAGCAGCAAGGGACAGGGGATACTCCAAGAGACCCAGTACTTC. Translated, it gives CASSKGQGILQETQYF.